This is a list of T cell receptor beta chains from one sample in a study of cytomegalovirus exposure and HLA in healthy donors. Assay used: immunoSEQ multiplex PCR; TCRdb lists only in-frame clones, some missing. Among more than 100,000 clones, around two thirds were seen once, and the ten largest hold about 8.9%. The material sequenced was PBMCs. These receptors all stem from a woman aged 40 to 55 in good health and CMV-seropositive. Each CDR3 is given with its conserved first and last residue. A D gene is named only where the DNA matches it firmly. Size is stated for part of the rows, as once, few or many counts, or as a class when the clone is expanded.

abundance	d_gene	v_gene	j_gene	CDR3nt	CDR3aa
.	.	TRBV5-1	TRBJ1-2	TGCGCCAGCGGCGGCTTGGACAGCTATGGCTACACCTTC	CASGGLDSYGYTF
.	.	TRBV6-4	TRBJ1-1	TGTGCCAGCCGCGGCGGAATGAACACTGAAGCTTTCTTT	CASRGGMNTEAFF
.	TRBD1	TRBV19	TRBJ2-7	TGTGCCAGTAGTATAGACGGGACAGCTTTAGAGCAGTACTTC	CASSIDGTALEQYF
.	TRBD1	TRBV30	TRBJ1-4	TGTGCCTGGAGTGTAGACAGGGGGAAAGAAAAACTGTTTTTT	CAWSVDRGKEKLFF
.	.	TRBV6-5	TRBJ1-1	TGTGCCAGCAGTGCCCCAGGGAGGATCGCTGAAGCTTTCTTT	CASSAPGRIAEAFF
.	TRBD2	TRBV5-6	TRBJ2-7	TGTGCCAGCAGCCCGGGACTAGCGGCCCTCTGGGACTTC	CASSPGLAALWDF
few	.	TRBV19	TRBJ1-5	TGTGCCAGTAGTCCCTCCGTCGATCAGCCCCAGCATTTT	CASSPSVDQPQHF
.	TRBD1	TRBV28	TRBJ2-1	TGTGCCAGCAGTTTGGGGACAGGGGGCAAGAATGAGCAGTTCTTC	CASSLGTGGKNEQFF
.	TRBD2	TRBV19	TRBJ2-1	TGTGCCAGTAGCCCAAGACTAGCGGGGGGTTACAATGAGCAGTTCTTC	CASSPRLAGGYNEQFF
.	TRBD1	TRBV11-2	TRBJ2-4	TGTGCCAGCAGCTGGGGACAGCCGAACATGGACATTCAGTACTTC	CASSWGQPNMDIQYF
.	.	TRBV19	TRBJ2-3	TGTGCCAGTAGTATCTCGGACTCGCCGAGCTGGACAGATACGCAGTATTTT	CASSISDSPSWTDTQYF
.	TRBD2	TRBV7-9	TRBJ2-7	TGTGCCAGCAGCTTGGGACTAGATCCCTACGAGCAGTACTTC	CASSLGLDPYEQYF
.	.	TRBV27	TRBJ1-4	TGTGCCAGCAGTTCCTACCTAGGGAGTGAAAAACTGTTTTTT	CASSSYLGSEKLFF
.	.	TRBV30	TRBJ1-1	TGTGCCTGGACCACCCCCCCGATGGCTGCCGAAGCTTTCTTT	CAWTTPPMAAEAFF
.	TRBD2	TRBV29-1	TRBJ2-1	TGCAGCGTCGACGGACTAGCGGGGGGGAGCTCCTACAATGAGCAGTTCTTC	CSVDGLAGGSSYNEQFF
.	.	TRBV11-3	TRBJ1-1	TGTGCCAGCAGGTCCGGGGTGAACACTTCGGAAGCTTTCTTT	CASRSGVNTSEAFF
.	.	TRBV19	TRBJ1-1	TGTGCCAGTAGTATCACGCCCAGGGGAAACACTGAAGCTTTCTTT	CASSITPRGNTEAFF
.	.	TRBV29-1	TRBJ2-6	TGCAGCGTTGAAGTAACTGGGGCCAACGTCCTGACTTTC	CSVEVTGANVLTF
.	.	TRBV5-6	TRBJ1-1	TGTGCCAGCAGCTTGGATGGCAGGCAGAACACTGAAGCTTTCTTT	CASSLDGRQNTEAFF
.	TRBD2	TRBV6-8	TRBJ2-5	TGTGCCACCAGTTCCCCGGGAGGTACAGAGACCCAGTACTTC	CATSSPGGTETQYF
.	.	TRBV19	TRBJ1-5	TGTGCCAGTAGTATCTCCCGCAATCAGCCCCAGCATTTT	CASSISRNQPQHF
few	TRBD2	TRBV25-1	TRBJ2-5	TGTGCCAGCAGTGGAGAAGGACTAGCGGGAGGAACCCAGTACTTC	CASSGEGLAGGTQYF
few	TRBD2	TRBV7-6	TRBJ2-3	TGTGCCAGCAGCCAGACTAGCGGGGACACAGATACGCAGTATTTT	CASSQTSGDTDTQYF
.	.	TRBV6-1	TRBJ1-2	TGTGCCAGCAGTGAGCGGGGTCCCCCCTATGGCTACACCTTC	CASSERGPPYGYTF
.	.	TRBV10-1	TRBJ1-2	TGCGCCAGGGGTGGTGAAGGGGCAACGCTGGGGAACTATGGCTACACCTTC	CARGGEGATLGNYGYTF
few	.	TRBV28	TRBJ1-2	TGTGCCAGCAGCCCCTTAGGGGGAGGCTACACCTTC	CASSPLGGGYTF
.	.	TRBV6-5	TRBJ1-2	TGTGCCAGCACCTCAAATGGGGGCGCAAACTATGGCTACACCTTC	CASTSNGGANYGYTF
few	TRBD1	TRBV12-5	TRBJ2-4	TGTGCTAGTGGTTTGGGCGGGACAGGGGCGGACAAAAACATTCAGTACTTC	CASGLGGTGADKNIQYF
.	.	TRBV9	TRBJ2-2	TGTGCCAGCAGCGCCCTCCTCACTAGATTGGAGGGGTCTAGCGGGGAGCTGTTTTTT	CASSALLTRLEGSSGELFF
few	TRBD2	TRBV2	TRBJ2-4	TGTGCCAGCAGTGATTGGGACTACAAAAACATTCAGTACTTC	CASSDWDYKNIQYF
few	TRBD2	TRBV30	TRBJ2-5	TGTGCCTGGACGCGAACGGGGGGCCAAGAGACCCAGTACTTC	CAWTRTGGQETQYF
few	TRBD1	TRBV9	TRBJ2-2	TGTGCCAGCAGCTATGCAGGGGGCGGCACCGGGGAGCTGTTTTTT	CASSYAGGGTGELFF
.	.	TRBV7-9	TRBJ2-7	TGTTCCAGCAGCTTTCAAAACTACGAGCAGTACTTC	CSSSFQNYEQYF
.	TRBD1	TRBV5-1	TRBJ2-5	TGCGCCAGCAGCCTGGGACAGTTCGAAGAGACCCAGTACTTC	CASSLGQFEETQYF
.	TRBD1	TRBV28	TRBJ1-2	TGTGCCAGCAGTTGGGACAGGGGGCGTAGCTATGGCTACACCTTC	CASSWDRGRSYGYTF
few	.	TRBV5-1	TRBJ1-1	TGCGCCAGCAGAGTCGGGACTGAAGCTTTCTTT	CASRVGTEAFF
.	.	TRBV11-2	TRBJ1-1	TGTGCCAGCAGCTTAGTGGGGGCTCTGAACACTGAAGCTTTCTTT	CASSLVGALNTEAFF
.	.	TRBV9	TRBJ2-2	TGTGCCAGCAGCGTAGAGACTGTATCGAACACCGGGGAGCTGTTTTTT	CASSVETVSNTGELFF
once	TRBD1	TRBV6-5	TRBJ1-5	TGTGCCAGCAGTGATACAGGGGATCAGCCCCAGCATTTT	CASSDTGDQPQHF
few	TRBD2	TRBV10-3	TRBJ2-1	TGTGCCACGGAAAGCGGGACTAGCTACAATGAGCAGTTCTTC	CATESGTSYNEQFF
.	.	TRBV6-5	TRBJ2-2	TGTGCCAGCGGTAACAGGGCGAGCACCGGGGAGCTGTTTTTT	CASGNRASTGELFF
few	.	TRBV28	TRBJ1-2	TGTGCCAGCAGCCGAGACAATAACTATGGCTACACCTTC	CASSRDNNYGYTF
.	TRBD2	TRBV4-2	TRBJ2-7	TGTGCCAGCAGCCAAGGGCTGACTAGCGGGAGTCCCTACGAGCAGTACTTC	CASSQGLTSGSPYEQYF
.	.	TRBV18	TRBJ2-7	TGTGCCAGCTCAGGCCCGTCCTACGAGCAGTACTTC	CASSGPSYEQYF
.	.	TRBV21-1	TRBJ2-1	TGTGCCAGCAGCAGAAGACAGGGGGTACGCAATGAGCAGTTCTTC	CASSRRQGVRNEQFF
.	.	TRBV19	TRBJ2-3	TGTGCCAGTCAGAAGGAGATTAGCACAGATACGCAGTATTTT	CASQKEISTDTQYF
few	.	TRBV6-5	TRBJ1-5	TGTGCCAGCAGCCCGCGGGCCGGGAATCAGCCCCAGCATTTT	CASSPRAGNQPQHF
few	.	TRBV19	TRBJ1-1	TGTGCCAGTAGTATGTCAGGGTTGTACACTGAAGCTTTCTTT	CASSMSGLYTEAFF
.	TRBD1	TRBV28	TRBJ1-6	TGTGCCAGCAGTTCTACAGGGGTTAATTCACCCCTCCACTTT	CASSSTGVNSPLHF
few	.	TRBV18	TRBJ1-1	TGTGCCAGCTCACCACTAGGGATACAGGGGAACACTGAAGCTTTCTTT	CASSPLGIQGNTEAFF
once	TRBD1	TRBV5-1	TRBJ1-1	TGCGCCAGCAGCTTGGCCCGAGGGGGCGCAAACACTGAAGCTTTCTTT	CASSLARGGANTEAFF
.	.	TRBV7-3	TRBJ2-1	TGTGCCAGCAGCCACGGTAGCTACAATGAGCAGTTCTTC	CASSHGSYNEQFF
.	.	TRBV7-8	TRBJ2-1	TGTGCCAGCAGCCCTAGCGTACTACCCGGCTACAATGAGCAGTTCTTC	CASSPSVLPGYNEQFF
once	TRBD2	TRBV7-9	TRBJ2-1	TGTGCCAGCCTAGGATACCCAGCGGGGGAGGAGCAGTTCTTC	CASLGYPAGEEQFF
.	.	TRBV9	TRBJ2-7	TGTGCCAGCAGCCCAGGGGTAGAGTGGGGCTACCCGCTTTCCTACGAGCAGTACTTC	CASSPGVEWGYPLSYEQYF
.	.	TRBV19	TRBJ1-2	TGTGCCAGTAGTATACAGGGGAATGGCTACACCTTC	CASSIQGNGYTF
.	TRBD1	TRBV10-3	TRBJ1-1	TGTGCCACCTCAAGCGCAGGGGGCAACACTGAAGCTTTCTTT	CATSSAGGNTEAFF